This T cell receptor (beta chain) appears in the sequencing data of a study of T cell responses to AZD1222 COVID-19 vaccine. Only in-frame clones appear in the TCRdb table, and some are missing; sequencing was by immunoSEQ multiplex PCR. Counted here are 90,000 to 110,000 clones, approximately 86% occurring once; the ten biggest clones make up around 4.8%. The CDR3 length is 17 residues. The germline gives CDR1 SGHAT, CDR2 FQNNGV. The junction had 11 bases not matched to a gene; V was cut back by 5 bases and J by 3 bases. This receptor was taken from an adult in good health. This chain uses TRBV11-2 with TRBJ2-3, with 10 bases aligning to TRBD1. The source was peripheral blood, collected on day 0 of AZD1222 vaccination. CDR3: CASSISGTGVWTDTQYF. CDR3 in DNA: TGTGCCAGCAGCATATCCGGGACAGGGGTTTGGACAGATACGCAGTATTTT.